One sample yielded the 22 T cell receptor beta chains listed below, sequenced in a study of blood T cell repertoires in COVID-19. Sequencing was performed with immunoSEQ multiplex PCR; in TCRdb, only in-frame clones are kept and a portion is missing. This table has hundreds of thousands of clones, roughly 80% appearing once. The sample comprised PBMCs or T cells enriched from blood (not recorded which). The receptor set was obtained from a man aged 35-49 years who had been exposed to COVID-19.

This clone was detected once. This chain joins TRBV11-3 and TRBJ2-3; weak D call: TRBD1 (5 bases). The CDR3 length is 15 residues. V lost 5 bases, J lost 5 bases, and 17 bases lay in between. CDR1 is SGHNT, CDR2 YENEEA, per germline. This CDR3 reads CASSPGRTGKDTQYF. The CDR3 DNA follows: TGTGCCAGCAGCCCAGGGCGGACGGGCAAAGATACGCAGTATTTT.

Here the CDR3 reads CASRETGGRMNTEAFF. DNA of the CDR3: TGTGCCAGCAGGGAGACAGGGGGCCGAATGAACACTGAAGCTTTCTTT. The gene calls are TRBV7-6 and TRBJ1-1; 10 bases fit TRBD1. V trimming: 6 bases; J trimming: 0 bases; junction bases outside the gene matches: 7. The germline V gene has CDR1 SGHVS and CDR2 FNYEAQ. The CDR3 spans 16 residues.

This clone was seen ten or more times. This chain uses TRBV5-1 with TRBJ2-7, with D perhaps TRBD2 (6 bases). Trimming took off 0 bases at V and 7 bases at J, with 23 bases between the two ends. Germline CDR1 reads SGHRS; CDR2 reads YFSETQ. The CDR3 is 17 residues long. The DNA of the CDR3 is TGCGCCAGCAGCTTGGGGATAGCGGACATAAAGGTCTGGGAGCAGTACTTC. As protein: CASSLGIADIKVWEQYF. The full variable domain, completed using reference TRBV5-1 and TRBJ2-7, is KAGVTQTPRYLIKTRGQQVTLSCSPISGHRSVSWYQQTPGQGLQFLFEYFSETQRNKGNFPGRFSGRQFSNSRSEMNVSTLELGDSALYLCASSLGIADIKVWEQYFGPGTRLTVT.

This sequence joins TRBV10-1 and TRBJ2-7, with TRBD1 matching over 8 bases. Unmatched junction bases numbered 5, after V lost 9 bases and J lost 7 bases. Looked up from germline, CDR1 is WNHNN and CDR2 is SYGVQD (reference sequence). The CDR3 is 11 amino acids. Here the CDR3 reads CARQGAREQYF. In DNA, the CDR3 is TGCGCCAGGCAGGGGGCGCGGGAGCAGTACTTC.

V and J are TRBV6-5 and TRBJ1-4; maybe TRBD1 (5 bases). V gave up 8 bases and J gave up 8 bases, with 15 bases separating them. Germline V gene data show CDR1 as MNHEY and CDR2 as SVGAGI. The CDR3 length is 13 residues. CDR3 amino acids: CASCLRVDEKLFF. CDR3 DNA: TGTGCCAGCTGTCTCAGGGTGGACGAAAAACTGTTTTTT.

Notes on this clone: The same CDR3 also results from other DNA sequences found in this sample. J is TRBJ2-7 and V is TRBV27; the match to TRBD2 covers 10 bases. CDR1 is MNHEY, CDR2 SMNVEV, per germline (reference sequence). J gave up 3 bases and V 6 bases, and 8 bases lay outside the gene matches. The CDR3 totals 15 residues. The CDR3 region has the DNA TGTGCCAGCAGGAATGGGCTAGCGGGAGTCTACGAGCAGTACTTC. Translated, it gives CASRNGLAGVYEQYF.

The gene calls are TRBV5-1 and TRBJ1-1; perhaps TRBD1 as D (5 bases). The ends were cut back, 4 bases at V and 0 bases at J, with 7 bases in the middle. The germline CDR1 and CDR2 sequences are SGHRS and YFSETQ. This CDR3 is built from 13 residues. DNA of the CDR3: TGCGCCAGCAGCATCAGGGTGAACACTGAAGCTTTCTTT. Its translation: CASSIRVNTEAFF.

The chain recombines TRBV4-1 with TRBJ2-5, with 8 bases identical to TRBD1. This CDR3 contains 15 residues. Germline CDR1 is MGHRA and CDR2 is YSYEKL. With 3 bases clipped from V and 1 base from J, the junction kept 4 bases outside the gene matches. The CDR3 DNA reads TGCGCCAGCAGCCATCCTACAGGGGGCCAAGAGACCCAGTACTTC. Protein product: CASSHPTGGQETQYF.

The rearrangement uses TRBV19 and TRBJ1-6; TRBD1 matches at 11 bases. Germline loops: CDR1 LNHDA, CDR2 SQIVND (reference sequence). CDR3 length: 16 amino acids. V shed 5 bases and J 9 bases; nucleotides not matched to a gene: 9. The CDR3 loop is CASSSDRGRLLSPLHF. The CDR3, as DNA: TGTGCCAGTAGTTCGGACAGGGGGCGCTTGCTTTCACCCCTCCACTTT.

The rearrangement links TRBV5-4 to TRBJ2-2; the D gene is possibly TRBD2 (6 bases). The V gene lost 4 bases and the J gene lost 5 bases, with 9 bases spanning the gap. Looked up from germline, CDR1 is SGHNT and CDR2 is YYREEE (reference sequence). The CDR3 length is 13 residues. The CDR3 loop reads CASSPGGTGELFF. CDR3 bases: TGTGCCAGCAGCCCCGGGGGAACCGGGGAGCTGTTTTTT.

Only one count was recorded for this clone. The chain couples TRBV7-2 to TRBJ2-3; D not resolved. Germline assignment: CDR1 SGHTA and CDR2 FQGNSA. The V end lost 6 bases, the J end lost 2 bases, and 12 bases lay between the germline ends. This CDR3 contains 14 residues. The CDR3 reads CASRYRLVTDTQYF. CDR3 nucleotide sequence: TGTGCCAGCAGGTACCGTTTAGTCACAGATACGCAGTATTTT.

The chain recombines TRBV10-3 with TRBJ1-3; no definite D call. Trimming took off 2 bases at V and 1 base at J, with 9 bases between the two ends. The germline V gene has CDR1 ENHRY and CDR2 SYGVKD. The CDR3 covers 15 residues. Here the CDR3 reads CAISEARLSGNTIYF. The CDR3 DNA reads as TGTGCCATCAGTGAGGCGAGGCTTTCTGGAAACACCATATATTTT.

The rearrangement joins TRBV5-1 to TRBJ2-3, with 8 bases lining up with TRBD1. Germline-derived CDR1 and CDR2 are SGHRS and YFSETQ. V was pared by 3 bases and J by 6 bases, with 9 bases of the junction left unmatched. The CDR3 is 15 amino acids. The CDR3 nucleotides read TGCGCCAGCAGCTCCGGACAGGGTGATTTGGATACGCAGTATTTT. It translates to CASSSGQGDLDTQYF.

In this sample, this clone turned up a few times. The genes are TRBV5-4 and TRBJ1-1; D gene uncertain. The length of the CDR3 is 16 residues. The germline V and J ends were trimmed by 0 bases and 0 bases, with 12 bases remaining between them. CDR1 is SGHNT and CDR2 is YYREEE in the germline V gene (reference sequence). The CDR3 reads CASSLVGAIMNTEAFF. The DNA of the CDR3 is TGTGCCAGCAGCTTGGTAGGAGCTATTATGAACACTGAAGCTTTCTTT.

The V gene is TRBV5-4, the J gene TRBJ1-1; a weak D match, TRBD1 (6 bases). CDR3 size: 15 residues. V was pared by 0 bases and J by 2 bases, with 11 bases between. Per germline, CDR1 SGHNT and CDR2 YYREEE (reference sequence). The CDR3 coding sequence is TGTGCCAGCAGCTTGGGTACAGGGTTAAACACTGAAGCTTTCTTT. Amino acids: CASSLGTGLNTEAFF.

The chain links TRBV19 to TRBJ1-1; 10 nucleotides match TRBD1. Trimming at V came to 10 bases and at J to 0 bases, leaving 2 bases not matched to a gene. The germline gives CDR1 LNHDA, CDR2 SQIVND (reference sequence). This CDR3 region has 13 residues. The CDR3 region is CATGTGVNTEAFF. In nucleotides, the CDR3 is TGTGCCACAGGGACAGGGGTGAACACTGAAGCTTTCTTT.

This clone has a handful of counts. The chain carries TRBV30 and TRBJ1-5, with a tentative D call TRBD1 (5 bases). The CDR3 is 13 residues long. V shed 3 bases and J shed 7 bases, with 13 bases lying between them. Germline values: CDR1 GTSNPN, CDR2 SVGIG (reference sequence). The CDR3 region is CAWSSGDRQPQHF. The CDR3 DNA is TGTGCCTGGAGCTCGGGGGATCGACAGCCCCAGCATTTT.

The chain couples TRBV30 to TRBJ1-4; TRBD1 agrees at 12 bases. This CDR3 contains 17 residues. V lost 3 bases and J lost 6; bases outside the gene matches: 11. CDR1 GTSNPN and CDR2 SVGIG come from the germline V gene (reference sequence). This CDR3 is CAWSTGTGGARDEKLFF. CDR3 in DNA: TGTGCCTGGAGCACCGGGACAGGGGGCGCGCGGGATGAAAAACTGTTTTTT.

This clone was seen only a few times. The chain recombines TRBV7-3 with TRBJ1-2; D is undetermined. V was pared by 3 bases and J by 10 bases, with 9 bases between. This CDR3 comprises 11 residues. Germline values: CDR1 SGHTA, CDR2 FQGTGA. CDR3 loop: CASSFGPHYTF. DNA of the CDR3: TGTGCCAGCAGCTTTGGGCCTCACTACACCTTC. Together with reference TRBV7-3 and TRBJ1-2, the CDR3 gives the full variable domain: GAGVSQTPSNKVTEKGKYVELRCDPISGHTALYWYRQSLGQGPEFLIYFQGTGAADDSGLPNDRFFAVRPEGSVSTLKIQRTERGDSAVYLCASSFGPHYTFGSGTRLTVV.

J is TRBJ1-6 and V is TRBV30, with unresolved D. V lost 4 bases and J lost 0, with 10 bases in between. Germline V lookup: CDR1 GTSNPN, CDR2 SVGIG (reference sequence). The CDR3 is 15 residues long. CDR3 in amino acids: CAWKMEGSYNSPLHF. In DNA form, the CDR3 reads TGTGCCTGGAAAATGGAGGGCTCCTATAATTCACCCCTCCACTTT. Based on the CDR3 plus reference TRBV30 and TRBJ1-6, the full variable domain is SQTIHQWPATLVQPVGSPLSLECTVEGTSNPNLYWYRQAAGRGLQLLFYSVGIGQISSEVPQNLSASRPQDRQFILSSKKLLLSDSGFYLCAWKMEGSYNSPLHFGNGTRLTVT.

V is TRBV27 and J is TRBJ1-1; possibly TRBD1 for D (5 bases). Germline assignment: CDR1 MNHEY and CDR2 SMNVEV (reference sequence). This CDR3 has 13 amino acids. V lost 5 bases to trimming and J lost 1 base, with 8 bases between them. DNA for the CDR3: TGTGCCAGCAGTACGACAGAGAACACTGAAGCTTTCTTT. Amino acid sequence: CASSTTENTEAFF.

This chain links TRBV23-1 with TRBJ1-4; D may be TRBD1 (5 bases). TRBV23-1 is an ORF; its function is uncertain. The CDR3 loop spans 16 amino acids. V dropped 6 bases and J dropped 2 bases, with 16 bases sitting between them. CDR3 protein: CASSPGGEKTNEKLFF. The CDR3 bases are TGCGCCAGCAGCCCTGGGGGGGAAAAGACTAATGAAAAACTGTTTTTT.